Shown below are 32 T cell receptor beta chains from a single sample sequenced in a study of cytomegalovirus exposure and HLA in healthy donors. Amplification used 60 Vbeta primers and 13 Jbeta primers. The assay was immunoSEQ multiplex PCR, and TCRdb's table has in-frame clones only and misses some. The sample yields about 94,000 clones, roughly 80% seen once. Sequencing was done on a sample of PBMCs. The receptors shown here come from a human donor in good health.

Here the CDR3 DNA reads TGTGCCAGCAGCCACGCGGGGGGCGCGAACACCGGGGAGCTGTTTTTT. Protein product: CASSHAGGANTGELFF. The chain uses TRBV4-2 and TRBJ2-2; 8 positions agree with TRBD2. This CDR3 comprises 16 residues. The germline V gene has CDR1 LGHNA and CDR2 YNFKEQ. Trimming took 3 bases from V and 0 from J; bases not matched to a gene: 3.

The chain employs TRBV6-1 and TRBJ2-7; TRBD1 matches 7 bases. Germline V lookup: CDR1 MNHNS, CDR2 SASEGT. The junction had 13 bases not matched to a gene; V was cut back by 3 bases and J by 2 bases. CDR3 length: 17 amino acids. The CDR3 DNA sequence: TGTGCCAGCAGTGAGGGGACAGCACCAACCCCAACCTACGAGCAGTACTTC. Amino acids: CASSEGTAPTPTYEQYF.

The chain carries TRBV4-3 and TRBJ2-1, with 8 bases fitting TRBD2. The CDR3 extends over 17 amino acids. CDR1 LGHNA and CDR2 YSLEER come from the germline V gene. V was clipped by 1 base and J by 2 bases; unmatched bases: 7. CDR3 sequence reads: CASSQGVGLGTYNEQFF. CDR3 in DNA: TGCGCCAGCAGCCAAGGGGTGGGACTAGGAACCTACAATGAGCAGTTCTTC.

The chain recombines TRBV6-5 with TRBJ2-7, with TRBD2 matching 7 bases. J lost 4 bases, V lost 9 bases, and 6 bases had no gene match. This CDR3 has 12 residues. Germline values: CDR1 MNHEY, CDR2 SVGAGI. CDR3: CASGGVRYEQYF. In nucleotides, the CDR3 is TGTGCCAGTGGGGGGGTTCGTTACGAGCAGTACTTC.

This sequence joins TRBV28 and TRBJ1-2; weak D call: TRBD1 (6 bases). There are 14 residues in the CDR3. The germline V and J ends were trimmed by 7 bases and 2 bases, with 14 bases remaining between them. The V gene's germline CDR1 is MDHEN and CDR2 SYDVKM. In nucleotides, the CDR3 is TGTGCCAGCATCCGAGGGGGGGTGAACTATGGCTACACCTTC. Translating it yields CASIRGGVNYGYTF.

The chain recombines TRBV15 with TRBJ2-7; 8 bases align to TRBD1. With 0 bases clipped from V and 6 bases from J, the junction kept 4 bases outside the gene matches. The germline V gene encodes CDR1 LNHNV and CDR2 YYDKDF (reference sequence). The length of the CDR3 is 14 residues. The CDR3 nucleotides read TGTGCCACCAGCAGAGATCCACAGGGGGGCGAGCAGTACTTC. Translating it yields CATSRDPQGGEQYF.

This clone has just a few counts. The rearrangement links TRBV5-8 to TRBJ1-5; D gene unclear. Trimming took off 4 bases at V and 3 bases at J, with 14 bases between the two ends. This CDR3 contains 15 residues. CDR1 and CDR2 (germline): SGHTS, YDEGEE. The CDR3 sequence is CASSIRQELNQPQHF. CDR3 DNA sequence: TGTGCCAGCAGCATCAGACAAGAACTCAATCAGCCCCAGCATTTT.

This clone was seen once. V and J are TRBV5-1 and TRBJ1-1, with 7 bases that match TRBD1. V dropped 3 bases and J dropped 1; count of bases not matched to a gene: 3. CDR1 and CDR2 from the germline V gene are SGHRS and YFSETQ. The CDR3 runs 14 residues. CDR3 DNA: TGCGCCAGCAGCTCTTCAGGGGGGAACACTGAAGCTTTCTTT. Its protein product is CASSSSGGNTEAFF.

This clone was recorded once. The V and J genes are TRBV6-1 and TRBJ1-1; D gene uncertain. The CDR3 consists of 14 residues. Between the trimmed V and J ends, which lost 7 bases and 5 bases, there was a span of 17 bases. Germline values: CDR1 MNHNS, CDR2 SASEGT. This CDR3 is CASMIVVRGTEAFF. For the CDR3, the DNA is TGTGCCAGCATGATCGTGGTCAGAGGGACTGAAGCTTTCTTT.

CDR3 coding DNA: TGTGCCAGCAGCTATCCTCGCGGTAGCGGCTACACAGATACGCAGTATTTT. Its translation: CASSYPRGSGYTDTQYF. The chain has TRBV7-9 and TRBJ2-3; perhaps TRBD2 as D (6 bases). The CDR3 is 17 amino acids. V was clipped by 4 bases and J by 2 bases, with 19 bases between them. CDR1 and CDR2 from the germline V gene are SEHNR and FQNEAQ (reference sequence).

The rearrangement links TRBV7-8 to TRBJ2-1; possible D gene TRBD1, 5 bases. There are 15 residues in the CDR3. V shed 3 bases and J shed 10 bases, with 19 bases lying between them. CDR1 and CDR2 from the germline V gene are SGHVS and FQNEAQ. The CDR3 loop reads CASSFLAQGRGEQFF. CDR3 sequence (DNA): TGTGCCAGCAGCTTTTTGGCGCAGGGCCGAGGAGAGCAGTTCTTC.

This rearrangement joins TRBV19 to TRBJ1-5; 8 bases are shared with TRBD1. The trim removed 7 bases at V and 7 bases at J, leaving 15 bases unmatched. This CDR3 spans 16 amino acids. CDR1 and CDR2 (germline): LNHDA, SQIVND (reference sequence). CDR3 sequence: CASMWAGGRGGQPQHF. The CDR3, as DNA: TGTGCCAGTATGTGGGCAGGGGGCCGAGGAGGACAGCCCCAGCATTTT. The complete variable domain, with remaining parts taken from reference TRBV19 and TRBJ1-5, reads DGGITQSPKYLFRKEGQNVTLSCEQNLNHDAMYWYRQDPGQGLRLIYYSQIVNDFQKGDIAEGYSVSREKKESFPLTVTSAQKNPTAFYLCASMWAGGRGGQPQHFGDGTRLSIL.

The chain combines TRBV9 with TRBJ1-4; D might be TRBD1 (6 bases). The CDR3 is 14 amino acids. Deletions cut 3 bases from V and 7 bases from J, with 13 bases between. CDR1 is SGDLS, CDR2 YYNGEE, per germline. In DNA form, the CDR3 reads TGTGCCAGCAGCGCCCAGGGGCGTCCTGAAAAACTGTTTTTT. Translated: CASSAQGRPEKLFF.

This clone was seen just once. The chain recombines TRBV5-1 with TRBJ1-2, with TRBD1 matching over 12 bases. The V segment lost 3 bases and the J segment 4 bases; nucleotides outside the gene matches: 7. The CDR3 runs to 16 residues. Germline V gene data show CDR1 as SGHRS and CDR2 as YFSETQ. This chain's CDR3 is CASSSLGDRGPYGYTF. CDR3 coding DNA: TGCGCCAGCAGCTCCCTTGGGGACAGGGGGCCCTATGGCTACACCTTC.

This clone has only a few counts. This chain joins TRBV25-1 and TRBJ1-2, with D possibly being TRBD1 (5 bases). Trimming pared 1 base from V and 8 bases from J, leaving 14 bases between. The germline CDR1 and CDR2 sequences are MGHDK and SYGVNS. This CDR3 comprises 14 residues. The CDR3, as DNA: TGTGCCAGCAGTGAATTGGGGGGTCAGGGAGGCTACACCTTC. Its protein product is CASSELGGQGGYTF.

V usage is TRBV5-6 and J usage is TRBJ1-2; D unresolved. CDR1 is SGHDT and CDR2 is YYEEEE in the germline V gene. The V end was cut by 5 bases, the J end by 5 bases, with 10 bases between. The CDR3 runs to 12 residues. Here the CDR3 reads CASSYREYGYTF. The CDR3 DNA reads as TGTGCCAGCAGTTACAGAGAGTATGGCTACACCTTC. Looking up the rest from reference TRBV5-6 and TRBJ1-2 gives the full variable domain: DAGVTQSPTHLIKTRGQQVTLRCSPKSGHDTVSWYQQALGQGPQFIFQYYEEEERQRGNFPDRFSGHQFPNYSSELNVNALLLGDSALYLCASSYREYGYTFGSGTRLTVV.

The V gene is TRBV9, the J gene TRBJ2-5, with TRBD1 as a possible D gene (6 bases). Germline CDR1 reads SGDLS; CDR2 reads YYNGEE. The CDR3 runs 16 residues. V was shortened by 4 bases and J by 5 bases, with 21 bases between the two germline ends. The CDR3 loop is CASSSRPGTNSETQYF. CDR3 coding DNA: TGTGCCAGCAGCTCGAGACCCGGGACAAATTCTGAGACCCAGTACTTC.

Here the CDR3 reads CASSIDGQGRVGELFF. The CDR3 bases are TGTGCCAGTAGTATAGATGGACAGGGGAGGGTCGGGGAGCTGTTTTTT. V usage is TRBV19 and J usage is TRBJ2-2; 9 bases line up with TRBD1. V lost 0 bases to trimming and J lost 7 bases; unmatched junction nucleotides: 6. Germline assignment: CDR1 LNHDA and CDR2 SQIVND (reference sequence). The CDR3 runs to 16 residues.

Details on this clone: Other DNA sequences from this sample encode an identical CDR3 as well. The chain recombines TRBV7-8 with TRBJ2-5; tentative D call: TRBD1 (6 bases). The CDR3 is 14 residues long. CDR1 SGHVS and CDR2 FQNEAQ come from the germline V gene. V dropped 4 bases and J dropped 3 bases, with 12 bases sitting between them. CDR3 loop: CASSSSPGEETQYF. The CDR3 nucleotides read TGTGCCAGCAGCTCTTCCCCAGGGGAAGAGACCCAGTACTTC.

This chain joins TRBV28 and TRBJ1-3, with unresolved D. CDR1 is MDHEN and CDR2 is SYDVKM in the germline V gene. The length of the CDR3 is 14 residues. V dropped 3 bases and J dropped 2 bases, with 8 bases sitting between them. Here the CDR3 reads CASSFRDTGNTIYF. CDR3 coding DNA: TGTGCCAGCAGTTTTCGGGATACTGGAAACACCATATATTTT.

The chain links TRBV19 to TRBJ1-3; D call uncertain. This CDR3 comprises 15 residues. CDR1 is LNHDA and CDR2 is SQIVND in the germline V gene (reference sequence). Trimming left V 3 bases short and J 0 bases short, with 9 bases between. In DNA form, the CDR3 reads TGTGCCAGTAGTATGGGGAGATACTCTGGAAACACCATATATTTT. It is translated as CASSMGRYSGNTIYF.

V gene TRBV7-2 combines with J gene TRBJ2-1; no clear D. V was shortened by 5 bases and J by 12 bases, with 14 bases between the two germline ends. Germline V gives CDR1 SGHTA, CDR2 FQGNSA. This CDR3 spans 12 amino acids. This CDR3 reads CASSPFGLGQFF. The CDR3 region has the DNA TGTGCCAGCAGCCCCTTCGGGTTGGGGCAGTTCTTC.

V gene TRBV9 combines with J gene TRBJ1-4; D may be TRBD1 (5 bases). Trimming cost V 4 bases and J 6 bases, with 19 bases left between them. Germline CDR1 is SGDLS and CDR2 is YYNGEE. There are 16 residues in the CDR3. CDR3 in amino acids: CASSPAIGVGDEKLFF. For the CDR3, the DNA is TGTGCCAGCAGCCCGGCTATTGGAGTAGGGGATGAAAAACTGTTTTTT. Looking up the rest from reference TRBV9 and TRBJ1-4 gives the full variable domain: DSGVTQTPKHLITATGQRVTLRCSPRSGDLSVYWYQQSLDQGLQFLIQYYNGEERAKGNILERFSAQQFPDLHSELNLSSLELGDSALYFCASSPAIGVGDEKLFFGSGTQLSVL.

The genes are TRBV28 and TRBJ1-2; 8 bases are shared with TRBD1. This CDR3 region has 20 residues. Trimming removed 3 bases from V and 3 bases from J; junction bases left unmatched: 21. In germline, CDR1 is MDHEN, CDR2 SYDVKM. Written as DNA, the CDR3 is TGTGCCAGCAGTTTTCCGGCGCGAGGACAGGGTGGGATAACAGACTATGGCTACACCTTC. It is translated as CASSFPARGQGGITDYGYTF.

The V gene is TRBV28, the J gene TRBJ2-1, with a tentative D call TRBD2 (6 bases). Germline loops: CDR1 MDHEN, CDR2 SYDVKM. CDR3 length: 14 amino acids. V shed 3 bases and J shed 9 bases, with 15 bases lying between them. CDR3 residues: CASSFEPQGGEQFF. CDR3 bases: TGTGCCAGCAGTTTCGAACCGCAGGGAGGTGAGCAGTTCTTC.

The chain has TRBV4-1 and TRBJ1-2; 7 bases agree with TRBD1. From germline, CDR1 is MGHRA and CDR2 YSYEKL. Trimming at V came to 1 base and at J to 3 bases, leaving 8 bases not matched to a gene. The CDR3 totals 16 residues. The CDR3, as DNA: TGCGCCAGCAGCCAAGTGTTCACCGACAGGGACTATGGCTACACCTTC. It encodes CASSQVFTDRDYGYTF.

The chain employs TRBV7-8 and TRBJ1-5, with TRBD1 matching over 10 bases. Germline V CDR1 and CDR2: SGHVS, FQNEAQ. The V gene end was trimmed by 7 bases and the J gene end by 7 bases; junction bases not matched to a gene: 10. This CDR3 region has 15 residues. The CDR3 nucleotides are TGTGCCAGCACCCTTAGTAGGACAGGGGGGCAGCCCCAGCATTTT. Encoded protein: CASTLSRTGGQPQHF.

CDR3 in amino acids: CASSWERQLTNEKLFF. CDR3 in DNA: TGTGCCAGCAGCTGGGAACGACAGTTAACTAATGAAAAACTGTTTTTT. The chain carries TRBV11-2 and TRBJ1-4; a weak D match, TRBD1 (5 bases). Trimming took off 4 bases at V and 1 base at J, with 13 bases between the two ends. CDR3 size: 16 residues. Germline loops: CDR1 SGHAT, CDR2 FQNNGV. The full variable domain, in which reference TRBV11-2 and TRBJ1-4 provide the parts outside the CDR3, is EAGVAQSPRYKIIEKRQSVAFWCNPISGHATLYWYQQILGQGPKLLIQFQNNGVVDDSQLPKDRFSAERLKGVDSTLKIQPAKLEDSAVYLCASSWERQLTNEKLFFGSGTQLSVL.

The chain has TRBV4-3 and TRBJ1-1; tentative D call: TRBD1 (6 bases). The CDR3 length is 15 residues. Trimming removed 0 bases at V and 5 bases at J, with 13 bases between. Germline CDR1 LGHNA, CDR2 YSLEER. CDR3 sequence (DNA): TGCGCCAGCAGCCAAGAAGCCAGGGGCTATACTGAAGCTTTCTTT. Translated, it gives CASSQEARGYTEAFF.

V usage is TRBV13 and J usage is TRBJ2-7, with 8 bases that match TRBD1. The ends lost 4 bases at V and 2 bases at J; junction bases unmatched: 4. Germline values: CDR1 PRHDT, CDR2 FYEKMQ (reference sequence). There are 14 residues in the CDR3. This CDR3 is CASSSGTGAYEQYF. The CDR3, as DNA: TGTGCCAGCAGCTCCGGGACAGGCGCCTACGAGCAGTACTTC.

The V call is TRBV6-5, the J call TRBJ2-1; D is perhaps TRBD2 (6 bases). V shed 8 bases and J shed 3 bases, with 8 bases lying between them. Germline V gene sequence: CDR1 MNHEY, CDR2 SVGAGI. The CDR3 spans 12 residues. The CDR3 loop is CASGGYYNEQFF. CDR3 sequence (DNA): TGTGCCAGCGGGGGGTACTACAATGAGCAGTTCTTC.

This clone turned up a few times. The junction differs from germline at one of its ends, possibly a read error. The gene calls are TRBV5-1 and TRBJ2-1, with 9 nucleotides matching TRBD2. The CDR3 has 12 residues. Germline CDR1 reads SGHRS; CDR2 reads YFSETQ. In nucleotides, the CDR3 is TGCGCCAGCAGCGTTGGGACTAGCAAATCCCTCTTC. It translates to CASSVGTSKSLF. Drawing the rest from reference TRBV5-1 and TRBJ2-1, the complete variable domain is KAGVTQTPRYLIKTRGQQVTLSCSPISGHRSVSWYQQTPGQGLQFLFEYFSETQRNKGNFPGRFSGRQFSNSRSEMNVSTLELGDSALYLCASSVGTSKSLFGPGTRLTVL.